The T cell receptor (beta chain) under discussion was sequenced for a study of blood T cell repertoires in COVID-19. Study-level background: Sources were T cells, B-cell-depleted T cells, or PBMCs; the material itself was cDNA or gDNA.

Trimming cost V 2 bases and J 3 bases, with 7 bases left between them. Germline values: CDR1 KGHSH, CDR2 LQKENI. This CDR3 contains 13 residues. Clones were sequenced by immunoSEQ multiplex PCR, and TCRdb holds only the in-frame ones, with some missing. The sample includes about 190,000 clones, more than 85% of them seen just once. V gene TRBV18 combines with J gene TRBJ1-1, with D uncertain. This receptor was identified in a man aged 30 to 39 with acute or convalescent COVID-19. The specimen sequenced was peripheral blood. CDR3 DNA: TGTGCCAGCTCACCAGAGGTGTACACTGAAGCTTTCTTT. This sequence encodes CASSPEVYTEAFF.